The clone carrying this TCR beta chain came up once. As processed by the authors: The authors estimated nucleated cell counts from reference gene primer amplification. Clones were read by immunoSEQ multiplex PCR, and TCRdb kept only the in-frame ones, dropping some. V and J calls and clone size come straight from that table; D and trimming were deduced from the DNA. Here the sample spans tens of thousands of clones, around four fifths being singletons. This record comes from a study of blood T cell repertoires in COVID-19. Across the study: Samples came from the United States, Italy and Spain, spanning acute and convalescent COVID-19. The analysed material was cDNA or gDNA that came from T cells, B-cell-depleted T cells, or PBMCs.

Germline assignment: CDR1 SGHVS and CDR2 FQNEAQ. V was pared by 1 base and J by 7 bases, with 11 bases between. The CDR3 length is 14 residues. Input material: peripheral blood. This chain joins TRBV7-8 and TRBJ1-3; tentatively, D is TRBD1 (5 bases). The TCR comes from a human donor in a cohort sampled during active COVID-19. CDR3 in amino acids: CASSLGLGRNTIYF. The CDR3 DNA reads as TGTGCCAGCAGCTTAGGGTTGGGGCGGAACACCATATATTTT. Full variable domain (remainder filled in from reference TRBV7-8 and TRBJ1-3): GAGVSQSPRYKVAKRGQDVALRCDPISGHVSLFWYQQALGQGPEFLTYFQNEAQLDKSGLPSDRFFAERPEGSVSTLKIQRTQQEDSAVYLCASSLGLGRNTIYFGEGSWLTVV.